One and the same sample provided the 24 T cell receptor beta chains below, sequenced in a study of blood T cell repertoires in COVID-19. The method was immunoSEQ multiplex PCR; TCRdb's version includes in-frame clones alone and lacks a portion of them. This sample has under 350,000 clones; approximately 92% occur once, and the top ten carry about 7%. Sequencing was done on a sample of peripheral blood. The receptors here all came from a woman aged 30 to 39 with COVID-19, enrolled during active disease.

The V call is TRBV30, the J call TRBJ1-2; D remains unclear. The CDR3 is made up of 14 amino acids. Trimming took off 5 bases at V and 1 base at J, with 14 bases between the two ends. Germline-derived CDR1 and CDR2 are GTSNPN and SVGIG (reference sequence). The CDR3 here is CAWSTRAGNYGYTF. The CDR3 bases are TGTGCCTGGTCGACAAGAGCGGGTAACTATGGCTACACCTTC.

The rearrangement uses TRBV28 and TRBJ2-7, with 14 bases matching TRBD2. The CDR3 runs to 16 residues. The trim removed 6 bases at V and 4 bases at J, leaving 8 bases unmatched. The germline V gene encodes CDR1 MDHEN and CDR2 SYDVKM. CDR3 in amino acids: CASSEGLAGAWYEQYF. In DNA, the CDR3 is TGTGCCAGCAGCGAGGGACTAGCGGGAGCGTGGTACGAGCAGTACTTC.

The chain is built from TRBV20-1 and TRBJ1-5; maybe TRBD1 (5 bases). This CDR3 has 16 amino acids. V was shortened by 3 bases and J by 2 bases, with 17 bases between the two germline ends. Per germline, CDR1 DFQATT and CDR2 SNEGSKA (reference sequence). The CDR3 here is CSASRVAGGGNQPQHF. CDR3 sequence (DNA): TGCAGTGCTAGTCGGGTGGCGGGAGGGGGCAATCAGCCCCAGCATTTT.

This chain connects TRBV27 to TRBJ1-4; 8 bases fit TRBD1. The CDR3 contains 14 residues. Trimming cost V 6 bases and J 5 bases; bases outside gene matches: 5. CDR1 MNHEY and CDR2 SMNVEV come from the germline V gene (reference sequence). In DNA form, the CDR3 reads TGTGCCAGCAGGCCACAGGGGGAAAATGAAAAACTGTTTTTT. This encodes CASRPQGENEKLFF.

The sample holds one count of this clone. This CDR3 reads CASSLGAIDEQYF. CDR3 nucleotide sequence: TGTGCCAGCAGCCTGGGGGCTATAGACGAGCAGTACTTC. V is TRBV28 and J is TRBJ2-7; tentative D call: TRBD1 (6 bases). The V end lost 6 bases, the J end lost 5 bases, and 14 bases lay between the germline ends. This CDR3 has 13 residues. The germline CDR1 and CDR2 sequences are MDHEN and SYDVKM.

The CDR3 loop reads CASSLRTGAGANVLTF. CDR3 nucleotides: TGTGCCAGCAGCCTTAGGACGGGGGCTGGGGCCAACGTCCTGACTTTC. J is TRBJ2-6 and V is TRBV27; possible D gene TRBD2, 6 bases. V was trimmed by 6 bases and J by 2 bases, leaving 14 bases between them. Germline V gene data show CDR1 as MNHEY and CDR2 as SMNVEV (reference sequence). The CDR3 runs to 16 residues.

This chain uses TRBV7-2 with TRBJ2-3; 11 bases are shared with TRBD2. The CDR3 is 16 residues long. After removal of 5 bases from V and 0 bases from J, the junction contained 4 bases not matched to a gene. Germline V gene data show CDR1 as SGHTA and CDR2 as FQGNSA. The DNA for the CDR3 is TGTGCCAGCAGCCCCAGGACTAGCGGGAGCACAGATACGCAGTATTTT. Its translation is CASSPRTSGSTDTQYF.

The V and J genes are TRBV7-6 and TRBJ1-1; D is unclear. The CDR3 contains 15 residues. V dropped 1 base and J dropped 2 bases, with 11 bases sitting between them. Germline CDR1 and CDR2: SGHVS and FNYEAQ. CDR3 nucleotides: TGTGCCAGCAGCTTAGGTAGCGGATTCAACACTGAAGCTTTCTTT. This gives the protein CASSLGSGFNTEAFF.

The chain joins TRBV7-2 to TRBJ2-5, with 8 positions matching TRBD2. After removal of 4 bases from V and 3 bases from J, the junction contained 10 bases not matched to a gene. The CDR3 length is 16 residues. The germline gives CDR1 SGHTA, CDR2 FQGNSA. As DNA, the CDR3 is TGTGCCAGCAGCTCCATGCGAACTAGCGGAGAAGAGACCCAGTACTTC. This encodes CASSSMRTSGEETQYF.

The rearrangement joins TRBV7-2 to TRBJ2-7; D is perhaps TRBD2 (6 bases). CDR3 length: 15 residues. Germline CDR1 reads SGHTA; CDR2 reads FQGNSA. Trimming pared 5 bases from V and 3 bases from J, leaving 17 bases between. The DNA of the CDR3 is TGTGCCAGCAGCCTACGCGGGGACCCCGGCTACGAGCAGTACTTC. Translated, it gives CASSLRGDPGYEQYF.

The chain couples TRBV7-2 to TRBJ2-2; weak D call: TRBD2 (5 bases). The CDR3 consists of 17 residues. Germline V gene data show CDR1 as SGHTA and CDR2 as FQGNSA. Trimming removed 2 bases at V and 7 bases at J, with 20 bases between. The DNA for the CDR3 is TGTGCCAGCAGCTTAAGGCTAGAGCGGAGGTCAGGCGGGGAGCTGTTTTTT. Residues: CASSLRLERRSGGELFF.

The table lists this clone with a few counts. CDR3 amino acids: CASSGDRNSPLHF. The CDR3 bases are TGTGCCAGCAGTGGGGACAGGAATTCACCCCTCCACTTT. The genes are TRBV2 and TRBJ1-6, with 8 bases identical to TRBD1. The germline gives CDR1 SNHLY, CDR2 FYNNEI. The V and J ends lost 4 bases and 7 bases, in that order; junction bases with no gene match: 0. This CDR3 has 13 amino acids.

V gene TRBV5-1 combines with J gene TRBJ2-5; a possible D gene is TRBD2 (5 bases). The V and J ends lost 0 bases and 7 bases respectively, with 19 bases between them. The CDR3 totals 16 residues. The germline V gene has CDR1 SGHRS and CDR2 YFSETQ. CDR3 DNA: TGCGCCAGCAGCTTGGCCGGAATAAGGGAGTTAGTGACCCAGTACTTC. Translation: CASSLAGIRELVTQYF.

V usage is TRBV28 and J usage is TRBJ2-1; TRBD1 matches at 8 bases. V trimming: 5 bases; J trimming: 6 bases; junction bases outside the gene matches: 9. Germline V gene lookup returns CDR1 MDHEN and CDR2 SYDVKM. This CDR3 has 15 residues. For the CDR3, the DNA is TGTGCCAGCAGTCCGACAGGACAGGGACTCAATGAGCAGTTCTTC. Its protein is CASSPTGQGLNEQFF.

This clone was seen a handful of times. The chain links TRBV9 to TRBJ1-6; D call uncertain. Looked up from germline, CDR1 is SGDLS and CDR2 is YYNGEE. Between the trimmed V and J ends, which lost 4 bases and 10 bases, there was a span of 9 bases. CDR3 length: 12 residues. The CDR3 DNA reads as TGTGCCAGCAGCTCCGTTCGGTCACCCCTCCACTTT. Its protein is CASSSVRSPLHF.

This clone was recorded a few times. The rearrangement joins TRBV19 to TRBJ2-7; 9 nucleotides align to TRBD2. V lost 7 bases, J lost 0 bases, and 4 bases stayed unmatched. The CDR3 runs to 14 residues. Germline V gene data show CDR1 as LNHDA and CDR2 as SQIVND (reference sequence). CDR3 coding DNA: TGTGCCAGTACGAGCGGGAGGTCCTCCTACGAGCAGTACTTC. The encoded protein is CASTSGRSSYEQYF. Full variable domain (missing parts from reference TRBV19 and TRBJ2-7): DGGITQSPKYLFRKEGQNVTLSCEQNLNHDAMYWYRQDPGQGLRLIYYSQIVNDFQKGDIAEGYSVSREKKESFPLTVTSAQKNPTAFYLCASTSGRSSYEQYFGPGTRLTVT.

In this sample, this clone turned up once. The chain has TRBV11-2 and TRBJ2-1, with 12 bases lining up with TRBD2. From germline, CDR1 is SGHAT and CDR2 FQNNGV. Trimming removed 5 bases from V and 3 bases from J; junction bases left unmatched: 2. There are 15 residues in the CDR3. CDR3 nucleotides: TGTGCCAGCAGCCTGGGACTAGCGGGCTACAATGAGCAGTTCTTC. Translated, it gives CASSLGLAGYNEQFF.

The chain carries TRBV2 and TRBJ1-2; 7 nucleotides align to TRBD1. The CDR3 consists of 11 residues. With 6 bases clipped from V and 8 bases from J, the junction kept 3 bases outside the gene matches. Per germline, CDR1 SNHLY and CDR2 FYNNEI. In DNA, the CDR3 is TGTGCCAGCAGCCTACAGGGGGGCTACACCTTC. It encodes CASSLQGGYTF.

The chain links TRBV3-1 (or the pseudogene TRBV3-2) to TRBJ2-4; TRBD2 aligns across 14 bases. Germline V CDR1 and CDR2: LGHDT, YNNKEL (reference sequence). V lost 1 base to trimming and J lost 0 bases; unmatched junction nucleotides: 8. CDR3 length: 20 amino acids. CDR3 DNA sequence: TGTGCCAGCAGCCAAGCCCAGGGACTAGCGGGAGATGCAGCCAAAAACATTCAGTACTTC. Amino acids: CASSQAQGLAGDAAKNIQYF.

For this clone: Other DNA sequences in the same sample also yield this CDR3. The chain links TRBV28 to TRBJ1-5; 7 positions agree with TRBD1. Germline CDR1 and CDR2: MDHEN and SYDVKM. V trimming: 1 base; J trimming: 2 bases; junction bases outside the gene matches: 5. The CDR3 is made up of 16 amino acids. The CDR3 reads CASSLYRGLGNQPQHF. The CDR3 DNA sequence: TGTGCCAGCAGTTTATACAGGGGCTTAGGCAATCAGCCCCAGCATTTT.

The chain links TRBV6-1 to TRBJ2-1; 10 bases align to TRBD2. The CDR3 totals 16 residues. In germline, CDR1 is MNHNS, CDR2 SASEGT. The junction had 5 bases not matched to a gene; V was cut back by 1 base and J by 5 bases. CDR3 loop: CASSEVAGGLNNEQFF. As DNA, the CDR3 is TGTGCCAGCAGTGAAGTAGCGGGAGGCCTCAACAATGAGCAGTTCTTC.

As DNA, the CDR3 is TGCAGCGCTCAACAGATCTCCTACGAGCAGTACTTC. Encoded protein: CSAQQISYEQYF. The gene calls are TRBV29-1 and TRBJ2-7, with D hard to call. CDR3 length: 12 amino acids. Germline V CDR1 and CDR2: SQVTM, ANQGSEA. V lost 7 bases to trimming and J lost 0 bases, with 10 bases between them.

The CDR3 region has the DNA TGTGCCAGCAGCCCCGGGACTAGCGGGAGACATGAGCAGTTCTTC. It encodes CASSPGTSGRHEQFF. The rearrangement joins TRBV11-2 to TRBJ2-1; TRBD2 agrees at 14 bases. In germline, CDR1 is SGHAT, CDR2 FQNNGV. This CDR3 has 15 residues. The J segment lost 8 bases and the V segment lost 5 bases, leaving 5 bases of the junction unmatched.

The chain employs TRBV6-5 and TRBJ2-5; the D gene is possibly TRBD2 (6 bases). This CDR3 comprises 12 residues. Germline-derived CDR1 and CDR2 are MNHEY and SVGAGI. V was clipped by 2 bases and J by 7 bases, with 8 bases between them. This CDR3 reads CASSYGGGTQYF. The CDR3 DNA follows: TGTGCCAGCAGTTACGGGGGAGGGACCCAGTACTTC.